Listed here are 23 T cell receptor beta chains from one sample, sequenced in a study of cytomegalovirus exposure and HLA in healthy donors. Use of 60 Vbeta and 13 Jbeta primers characterized the PCR. Sequenced by immunoSEQ multiplex PCR; TCRdb stores in-frame clones only, minus some. Of 100,000 to 150,000 clones listed, 84% are singletons. Sequenced material: PBMCs. The source of these receptors is a man aged 50 to 60 in good health and CMV-seronegative.

This clone was counted a single time. V is TRBV4-2 and J is TRBJ2-7, with TRBD1 matching 10 bases. The CDR3 runs to 20 residues. V trimming: 4 bases; J trimming: 0 bases; junction bases outside the gene matches: 18. Per the germline V gene, CDR1 is LGHNA and CDR2 is YNFKEQ. The CDR3 DNA reads as TGTGCCAGCAGCCGGCGGGTGGTGGCAGGGGGACAGGGGAGCTCCTACGAGCAGTACTTC. It specifies CASSRRVVAGGQGSSYEQYF.

The rearrangement joins TRBV19 to TRBJ2-7, with TRBD1 matching over 7 bases. The CDR3 spans 15 residues. V was pared by 3 bases and J by 2 bases, with 7 bases of the junction left unmatched. Germline V lookup: CDR1 LNHDA, CDR2 SQIVND (reference sequence). DNA of the CDR3: TGTGCCAGTAGTATTATGGGGCAGGGGGCCTACGAGCAGTACTTC. Translation gives CASSIMGQGAYEQYF.

A remark on this clone: Other DNA sequences of this sample code for an identical CDR3. This chain connects TRBV12-5 to TRBJ1-1, with D tentatively TRBD1 (5 bases). The ends were cut back, 1 base at V and 3 bases at J, with 6 bases in the middle. The CDR3 is 13 amino acids. Germline values: CDR1 LGHNT, CDR2 FRNRAP. The CDR3 spells CASGLARDTEAFF. The CDR3 nucleotides are TGTGCTAGTGGTTTGGCCAGGGACACTGAAGCTTTCTTT.

This chain uses TRBV5-1 with TRBJ1-1; D is ambiguous. The CDR3 contains 14 residues. Germline assignment: CDR1 SGHRS and CDR2 YFSETQ. The ends were cut back, 0 bases at V and 2 bases at J, with 8 bases in the middle. The CDR3 loop is CASSLDGRNTEAFF. In DNA, the CDR3 is TGCGCCAGCAGCTTGGATGGCCGTAACACTGAAGCTTTCTTT.

The chain employs TRBV13 and TRBJ2-1, with TRBD1 as a possible D gene (6 bases). There are 14 residues in the CDR3. Per germline, CDR1 PRHDT and CDR2 FYEKMQ (reference sequence). V lost 6 bases to trimming and J lost 7 bases, with 16 bases between them. The CDR3 here is CASRSSFTGNEQFF. The CDR3 DNA is TGTGCCAGCAGATCAAGCTTCACAGGGAATGAGCAGTTCTTC.

This clone was found once. The chain has TRBV2 and TRBJ2-7; unclear D gene. This CDR3 contains 11 residues. V lost 8 bases to trimming and J lost 5 bases, with 10 bases between them. Germline loops: CDR1 SNHLY, CDR2 FYNNEI. For the CDR3, the DNA is TGTGCCAGCTCAATTTCGGACGAGCAGTACTTC. This translates into CASSISDEQYF.

This sequence joins TRBV27 and TRBJ1-2; maybe TRBD1 (6 bases). The CDR3 covers 14 residues. Germline CDR1 and CDR2: MNHEY and SMNVEV (reference sequence). Trimming removed 3 bases from V and 5 bases from J, with 13 bases in between. CDR3 nucleotide sequence: TGTGCCAGCAGTTTTTCAGGGGCTTGGTATGGCTACACCTTC. Its translation is CASSFSGAWYGYTF.

The rearrangement uses TRBV5-6 and TRBJ1-5, with a weak D call TRBD1 (6 bases). V dropped 4 bases and J dropped 1 base, with 9 bases sitting between them. This CDR3 has 14 amino acids. From germline, CDR1 is SGHDT and CDR2 YYEEEE. The CDR3 coding sequence is TGTGCCAGCAGCACCACAGGGAGCAATCAGCCCCAGCATTTT. The encoded protein is CASSTTGSNQPQHF. Full variable domain (outside the CDR3, taken from reference TRBV5-6 and TRBJ1-5): DAGVTQSPTHLIKTRGQQVTLRCSPKSGHDTVSWYQQALGQGPQFIFQYYEEEERQRGNFPDRFSGHQFPNYSSELNVNALLLGDSALYLCASSTTGSNQPQHFGDGTRLSIL.

This chain links TRBV7-2 with TRBJ2-7; TRBD1 aligns across 8 bases. The ends lost 4 bases at V and 7 bases at J; junction bases unmatched: 15. Germline V gene lookup returns CDR1 SGHTA and CDR2 FQGNSA. CDR3 length: 16 residues. DNA of the CDR3: TGTGCCAGCAGCTCTAGCTTGGGGCGACAGGGGCGGGAGCAGTACTTC. The encoded protein is CASSSSLGRQGREQYF.

The chain recombines TRBV5-8 with TRBJ1-5; tentatively, D is TRBD1 (5 bases). The CDR3 is 15 amino acids. CDR1 and CDR2 (germline): SGHTS, YDEGEE. Trimming shortened V by 4 bases and J by 1 base, and 12 bases separated the two germline ends. The DNA for the CDR3 is TGTGCCAGCAGCAGCTACAGGTCGAGCAATCAGCCCCAGCATTTT. The encoded protein is CASSSYRSSNQPQHF.

This chain uses TRBV5-1 with TRBJ2-6; 8 nucleotides align to TRBD1. V was pared by 1 base and J by 1 base, with 4 bases of the junction left unmatched. Germline V gene lookup returns CDR1 SGHRS and CDR2 YFSETQ. The CDR3 contains 17 residues. CDR3 sequence reads: CASSLRTGSSGANVLTF. CDR3 DNA sequence: TGCGCCAGCAGCTTGAGGACAGGGAGTTCTGGGGCCAACGTCCTGACTTTC.

This clone was counted a single time. This chain joins TRBV6-6 and TRBJ1-5; D gene uncertain. Trimming stripped 0 bases from V and 0 bases from J, with 3 bases between. This CDR3 spans 14 amino acids. CDR1 is MNHNY and CDR2 is SVGAGI in the germline V gene (reference sequence). This chain's CDR3 is CASSYSASNQPQHF. DNA of the CDR3: TGTGCCAGCAGTTACTCGGCTAGCAATCAGCCCCAGCATTTT.

The chain combines TRBV12-5 with TRBJ1-1; 10 nucleotides match TRBD1. This CDR3 contains 14 residues. Per germline, CDR1 LGHNT and CDR2 FRNRAP. Trimming at V came to 5 bases and at J to 10 bases, leaving 10 bases not matched to a gene. The CDR3 sequence is CASGPTGGPGLAFF. The CDR3 DNA sequence: TGTGCTAGTGGTCCGACAGGGGGCCCAGGGCTAGCTTTCTTT.

This clone was counted a single time. The chain links TRBV27 to TRBJ2-5, with D uncertain. The germline CDR1 and CDR2 sequences are MNHEY and SMNVEV (reference sequence). V dropped 6 bases and J dropped 5 bases, with 16 bases sitting between them. This CDR3 comprises 14 residues. The CDR3 DNA is TGTGCCAGCAGCGCCGAAGGAGCCTGGGAGACCCAGTACTTC. Translating gives CASSAEGAWETQYF.

The gene calls are TRBV5-4 and TRBJ2-2, with unresolved D. CDR3 size: 15 residues. Trimming shortened V by 0 bases and J by 0 bases, and 6 bases separated the two germline ends. Germline values: CDR1 SGHNT, CDR2 YYREEE (reference sequence). The CDR3 nucleotides read TGTGCCAGCAGCTTGGGACTGGCGAACACCGGGGAGCTGTTTTTT. Protein sequence: CASSLGLANTGELFF.

The chain carries TRBV27 and TRBJ2-1, with TRBD2 matching over 9 bases. Germline trimming cut 4 bases from V and 3 bases from J; bases unmatched to any gene: 1. Germline lookup yields CDR1 MNHEY and CDR2 SMNVEV (reference sequence). The CDR3 spans 14 residues. Here the CDR3 reads CASSSREGYNEQFF. Here the CDR3 DNA reads TGTGCCAGCAGTTCGCGGGAGGGCTACAATGAGCAGTTCTTC.

The genes are TRBV25-1 and TRBJ1-4, with D unclear. Looked up from germline, CDR1 is MGHDK and CDR2 is SYGVNS. The CDR3 has 14 amino acids. The germline V and J ends were trimmed by 2 bases and 5 bases, with 9 bases remaining between them. Here the CDR3 DNA reads TGTGCCAGCAGTGAACCCGGGATAAATGAAAAACTGTTTTTT. This codes for CASSEPGINEKLFF. Full variable domain (missing parts from reference TRBV25-1 and TRBJ1-4): EADIYQTPRYLVIGTGKKITLECSQTMGHDKMYWYQQDPGMELHLIHYSYGVNSTEKGDLSSESTVSRIRTEHFPLTLESARPSHTSQYLCASSEPGINEKLFFGSGTQLSVL.

This clone was found once. The rearrangement links TRBV2 to TRBJ1-2; perhaps TRBD1 as D (6 bases). There are 15 residues in the CDR3. Germline lookup yields CDR1 SNHLY and CDR2 FYNNEI. V dropped 3 bases and J dropped 4 bases, with 15 bases sitting between them. CDR3 loop: CASSEGAGVGYGYTF. The CDR3 region has the DNA TGTGCCAGCAGTGAGGGGGCAGGGGTTGGCTATGGCTACACCTTC. The full variable domain, with the rest looked up from reference TRBV2 and TRBJ1-2, is EPEVTQTPSHQVTQMGQEVILRCVPISNHLYFYWYRQILGQKVEFLVSFYNNEISEKSEIFDDQFSVERPDGSNFTLKIRSTKLEDSAMYFCASSEGAGVGYGYTFGSGTRLTVV.

The chain joins TRBV18 to TRBJ1-6; D is ambiguous. The CDR3 has 13 residues. V was shortened by 5 bases and J by 8 bases, with 10 bases between the two germline ends. Germline V gives CDR1 KGHSH, CDR2 LQKENI. This CDR3 reads CASSVRNDSPLHF. For the CDR3, the DNA is TGTGCCAGCTCAGTCAGGAATGATTCACCCCTCCACTTT.

The chain employs TRBV6-1 and TRBJ2-2; the D gene is possibly TRBD1 (5 bases). V lost 4 bases and J lost 0, with 12 bases in between. Germline lookup yields CDR1 MNHNS and CDR2 SASEGT. The CDR3 spans 16 residues. The CDR3 region has the DNA TGTGCCAGCAGTGCCTGGGGCGAAACGAACACCGGGGAGCTGTTTTTT. Encoded protein: CASSAWGETNTGELFF.

The sample holds one count of this clone. The chain employs TRBV30 and TRBJ1-4, with TRBD1 matching over 7 bases. V was clipped by 2 bases and J by 6 bases; unmatched bases: 12. CDR3 length: 16 residues. Germline V lookup: CDR1 GTSNPN, CDR2 SVGIG (reference sequence). The CDR3 bases are TGTGCCTGGAGTCCCCGCACCACAGGGGCGGATGAAAAACTGTTTTTT. Translation gives CAWSPRTTGADEKLFF.

This clone was recorded only once. The gene calls are TRBV29-1 and TRBJ2-7; possibly TRBD2 for D (5 bases). The CDR3 spans 15 residues. The germline V and J ends were trimmed by 4 bases and 1 base, with 17 bases remaining between them. Per germline, CDR1 SQVTM and CDR2 ANQGSEA. The CDR3 sequence: CSVAGTSEASYEQYF. CDR3 in DNA: TGCAGCGTTGCCGGAACCTCGGAGGCATCCTACGAGCAGTACTTC.

J is TRBJ1-1 and V is TRBV5-5; tentative D call: TRBD1 (6 bases). The ends were cut back, 4 bases at V and 3 bases at J, with 10 bases in the middle. The germline gives CDR1 SGHKS, CDR2 YYEKEE (reference sequence). This CDR3 contains 13 residues. CDR3 sequence reads: CASSETGYTEAFF. In DNA, the CDR3 is TGTGCCAGCAGCGAAACAGGGTACACTGAAGCTTTCTTT.